One TCR beta chain is described in this entry. The antigen it binds to is not known. Within one base of it there is no much larger clone, and no base qualities were kept. The data originate from a study of cytomegalovirus exposure and HLA in healthy donors (dated by TCRdb to the late 2010s). About the investigation overall: In an earlier analysis of several hundred of the donors, about 270 Gb of sequence data and approximately 120 million unique TCR beta sequences from about 190 million T cells were reported. The study aimed to test whether signatures of past pathogen exposure could be identified by cataloging public T cell receptors. All discovery cohort repertoires had been generated on a single sequencing platform. To decide whether each TCR beta V gene segment behaved as functional or pseudogenic, an earlier analysis of 587 of the donors relied on high-throughput TCR beta sequencing. The genetic ancestry cluster associated with self-reported Caucasian donors included about 84% of the roughly 400 genotyped donors. Rather than drawing on any new phenotypic data, the later analysis identified candidate immune exposures from TCR beta sequences and the way those sequences occurred across donors. High-throughput TCR immunosequencing, statistical association of individual TCRs with disease status, and machine learning were combined to predict cytomegalovirus infection status. An early release covering roughly 640 HLA-typed donors comprised roughly 300 gigabases of sequencing data and 65 million to 100 million unique TCR sequences. In a later genetic analysis, genome-wide SNP genotypes for about 55% of the roughly 670 donors were used, and that subset was treated as a discovery cohort. Among around 400 genotyped donors of the cohort, an average of about 240,000 unique TCR beta nucleotide sequences was sequenced per donor, of which approximately 19% were non-productive. Typing coverage varied by locus: about 620-640 donors for A, B, C, DRB1 and DQB1; approximately 520 for DQA1; nearly 610 for DPA1; roughly 470 for DPB1. To study patterns of TCR occurrence, a later analysis re-analyzed previously published TCR beta repertoires from hundreds of donors and added high-resolution HLA genotyping. Alongside the repertoire data, information on donor age, sex, ethnicity and CMV serostatus was compiled. Because of strong linkage in the cohort, 4 to 6 DR-DQ haplotypes were treated as single units for association and clustering. Class I and class II HLA loci were covered by the typing at four-digit resolution. Along with the 666-subject first cohort, a separate validation cohort of over a hundred different subjects was used. The T cell repertoires of under 750 subjects were profiled by immunosequencing and related to cytomegalovirus serostatus. Overall results and qualifications from the work: For the cohort, immune exposure information was limited to CMV serostatus. The presence/absence analyses assumed that sequencing depth was roughly uniform across donors, and that assumption may not be true. The sequencing pipeline was judged likely to have produced a cluster of highly shared sequence variants as a technical artifact. A further reported finding was that TCR beta sequences accurately predicted the HLA-A and HLA-B alleles for most subjects in the first cohort. A few of the identified cytomegalovirus-associated TCR beta chains were confirmed in vitro to be specific for cytomegalovirus antigens. Specific HLA alleles were associated with 16,951 TCR beta sequences at a false discovery rate of 0.05 in a later analysis. This cohort had only TCR beta chains sequenced, and the lack of alpha or paired-chain data limited which features could be detected. In a later analysis, the rate of TCR association differed among HLA loci, with DRB1 alleles having the most associated TCRs and HLA-C alleles having the fewest. The study gave a list of about 150 TCR beta chains associated with cytomegalovirus. In both the original and validation cohorts, the classifier was reported to diagnose cytomegalovirus status with high specificity and sensitivity. Strong co-occurrence of HLA alleles, especially DR and DQ, made assigning TCR associations to individual alleles difficult. Because HLA typing was missing for some donors at each locus, association tests included only the typed subset. Linkage disequilibrium might explain the correlated functional status among segregating V segments, but an unknown experimental factor could not be excluded. The authors suggested that the approach could potentially be generalized to other disease states and immunological phenotypes. In a later analysis, HLA-associated TCR beta chains showed more clonal expansion and lower generation probabilities than non-associated chains that were equally common. According to a later genetic analysis, donors in an Asian-associated ancestry cluster had fewer N-insertions in productive TCRs than the approximately 610-donor mean. In a later analysis, most CMV-associated TCR beta chains were found to appear HLA-restricted, with HLA associations seemingly driven largely by CMV exposure. In a later genetic analysis, a missense DCLRE1C variant was associated with V-gene and J-gene trimming of TCR beta chains, and the association was replicated in an independent cohort. In an earlier analysis of fewer than 700 of the donors, most TCR beta V segments appeared in productive rearrangements about 87% or about 30% of the time, broadly matching IMGT annotations. Because counts were too low, some 16 rarely observed V segments, including chromosome 9 orphons, were excluded from the earlier analysis of 500 to 700 of the donors. Most TCR sequences were seen in very few donors, while some public TCRs were found in many individuals. According to a later analysis, parvovirus B19, influenza, CMV and Epstein-Barr virus appeared linked to several top co-occurrence clusters.

In total, roughly 670 healthy bone marrow donors made up the cohort. At the time of sampling, all cohort members were nominally healthy, though unrecorded immune exposures were likely present. The donor tested CMV seropositive, placing the donor among the 250 to 300 seropositive members of the cohort. Each donor provided a peripheral blood sample, and peripheral blood mononuclear cells were used for TCR beta sequencing. The Qiagen DNeasy Blood Extraction Kit was used to extract genomic DNA from the blood cell samples. Libraries came from the immunoSEQ multiplex PCR assay. A mixture of 60 forward primers for TCR Vbeta segments and 13 reverse primers for TCR Jbeta segments was used in the multiplex PCR. The CDR3 region of rearranged TCR beta genes was amplified from genomic DNA by a multiplex PCR assay. The Illumina HiSeq System was used to sequence the amplified TCR beta libraries as 87-base-pair reads. The paper's processing steps were these. Across the 670 or so repertoires, a later analysis counted 80 million or so unique TCR beta chains, roughly 11 million of which were shared by at least two donors. Raw reads were error-corrected and collapsed into unique sequences by a nearest-neighbor algorithm in which closely related sequences were merged to remove PCR and sequencing errors. To assign V, D and J gene segments, CDR3 sequences were aligned to IMGT reference sequences. For a sequence to be retained, at least a six-nucleotide match to both a V gene segment and a J gene segment was required. A rearrangement was called productive if the CDR3 had no stop codons and remained in frame with V and J, and every other rearrangement was called non-productive. CDR3 was defined according to IMGT convention as the region running from the second conserved V-encoded cysteine to the conserved J-encoded phenylalanine. The earlier analysis of 500 to 750 of the donors excluded any sequence lacking an unambiguous match to a single V gene segment. In an earlier analysis of 587 of the donors, V segments were called functional above 56.7% productive rearrangements and were called segregating when the between-donor standard deviation exceeded 5%. A statistical classification framework was built to diagnose cytomegalovirus status from the catalog of TCR beta chain sequences. In a later analysis, TCR nucleotide sequences were compared against IMGT/GENE-DB human TR gene sequences so that V and J genes could be assigned. Using the TCRdist pipeline, a later analysis assigned CDR3 sequences along with most-parsimonious VDJ recombination scenarios. In a later analysis, every TCR beta chain was defined by the combination of its CDR3 amino acid sequence and its V-gene family, and reads without a unique V-gene family were dropped. As a way to deal with suspected cross-contamination and a sequencing artifact, a later analysis dropped 450 to 700 nucleotide sequences that were highly shared and had low generation probability. In a later analysis, a clonal expansion index for each public chain was calculated from normalized within-repertoire ranks of inferred template counts. Generation probabilities in a later analysis came from a VDJ recombination model fitted to out-of-frame rearrangements, and those results were checked against IGoR. In a later analysis, TCR-TCR, TCR-HLA and TCR-CMV co-occurrence was scored with hypergeometric tests, and a repertoire-size bias correction was applied to TCR pairs. False discovery rates were estimated in a later analysis by permuting HLA or CMV assignments 20 times. In a later analysis, co-occurring TCRs were grouped using DBSCAN, and TCRdist sequence similarity was added for clustering within HLA-allele-positive subsets. For co-occurrence clustering, repertoires with fewer than 30,000 or more than 120,000 public chains were excluded, along with roughly 5 repertoires with anomalous nucleotide sharing. TCRdb carries this immuneACCESS record with in-frame sequences only. Its versions omit some clonotypes, under half of them owing to an unresolved V gene in the studies checked, with the rest unexplained. V and J calls plus clone size are reproduced from that table; the DNA served to infer D and trimming. The sample data list under 150,000 clones, and more than 70% of these were observed just once. Together, the top ten hold roughly 1.2% of the sample.

Source material: PBMCs. This receptor was obtained from a male donor in good health and CMV-seropositive.

For the CDR3, the sequence is CASSPEEAAKNIQYF. The DNA sequence reads TGTGCCAGCAGCCCGGAGGAAGCGGCCAAAAACATTCAGTACTTC. The rearranged chain carries TRBV9 and TRBJ2-4; matching of 5 bases hints at TRBD2 as the D gene. As encoded in the germline V gene, CDR1 is SGDLS while CDR2 is YYNGEE. V is pared back by 4 bases and J by 1 base, with 12 bases lying between the germline termini. Counted from cysteine to phenylalanine, this CDR3 has 15 amino acids. Kept here is only the CDR3 DNA, which spans 45 bases and is read in frame from base 1.